The 21 T cell receptor beta chains presented below share a single source sample, sequenced in a study of T cell responses to AZD1222 COVID-19 vaccine. The repertoire was sequenced with immunoSEQ multiplex PCR; TCRdb's copy has only in-frame clones and lacks some. Of 95,000 to 150,000 clones listed, more than 85% are singletons. Sequenced here: peripheral blood, sampled 28 days after the second AZD1222 dose. The receptors here all came from an adult who received the AZD1222 COVID-19 vaccine.

This clone was observed a handful of times. The chain has TRBV25-1 and TRBJ1-3; weak D call: TRBD1 (5 bases). CDR1 and CDR2 (germline): MGHDK, SYGVNS. Trimming pared 3 bases from V and 3 bases from J, leaving 9 bases between. The CDR3 covers 14 residues. The CDR3 coding sequence is TGTGCCAGCAGTGACAGGGTGGTTGGAAACACCATATATTTT. Protein sequence: CASSDRVVGNTIYF.

This rearrangement joins TRBV5-1 to TRBJ2-2; D is unclear. V was pared by 1 base and J by 3 bases, with 4 bases between. CDR3 length: 13 amino acids. The germline CDR1 and CDR2 sequences are SGHRS and YFSETQ. The CDR3 DNA is TGCGCCAGCAGCTTGAGTGACACCGGGGAGCTGTTTTTT. It codes for CASSLSDTGELFF.

The chain combines TRBV3-1 (or the pseudogene TRBV3-2) with TRBJ1-2; a possible D gene is TRBD1 (6 bases). The CDR3 length is 13 residues. The germline V and J ends were trimmed by 7 bases and 3 bases, with 12 bases remaining between them. Germline assignment: CDR1 LGHDT and CDR2 YNNKEL (reference sequence). CDR3 bases: TGTGCCAGCACCTCGACAGGTTACTATGGCTACACCTTC. It codes for CASTSTGYYGYTF.

V usage is TRBV10-3 and J usage is TRBJ1-2; D not certain. V lost 0 bases and J lost 2, with 4 bases in between. The germline V gene has CDR1 ENHRY and CDR2 SYGVKD. This CDR3 spans 13 amino acids. CDR3 residues: CAISESGNYGYTF. The CDR3 DNA follows: TGTGCCATCAGTGAGTCGGGCAACTATGGCTACACCTTC.

A word on this clone: Its ends do not fully match the called genes, so a read error is possible. This chain joins TRBV7-8 and TRBJ2-2; the match to TRBD1 covers 9 bases. CDR1 and CDR2 from the germline V gene are SGHVS and FQNEAQ. The CDR3 runs 15 residues. CDR3 in amino acids: CAGSSGDRATGELFF. CDR3 DNA sequence: TGTGCCGGCAGCTCGGGGGACAGGGCCACCGGGGAGCTGTTTTTT.

This clone was found once. V gene TRBV7-9 combines with J gene TRBJ1-1; D is perhaps TRBD1 (5 bases). CDR3 length: 17 amino acids. The V end was cut by 6 bases, the J end by 0 bases, with 20 bases between. Per the germline V gene, CDR1 is SEHNR and CDR2 is FQNEAQ (reference sequence). The CDR3 region is CASRGTRGSPMNTEAFF. The CDR3 bases are TGTGCCAGCAGGGGAACTCGGGGGTCCCCGATGAACACTGAAGCTTTCTTT.

The rearrangement links TRBV10-3 to TRBJ1-1; the match to TRBD1 covers 9 bases. The V and J ends lost 5 bases and 5 bases, in that order; junction bases with no gene match: 6. The CDR3 runs 14 residues. CDR1 and CDR2 (germline): ENHRY, SYGVKD. CDR3 DNA: TGTGCCATCAGTCCCGGACAGGGGAGGACTGAAGCTTTCTTT. Translated, it gives CAISPGQGRTEAFF.

This sequence joins TRBV19 and TRBJ1-3; the match to TRBD1 covers 7 bases. The germline V gene encodes CDR1 LNHDA and CDR2 SQIVND (reference sequence). J was trimmed by 2 bases and V by 5 bases; bases with no gene match: 9. The length of the CDR3 is 16 residues. CDR3 in amino acids: CASSLQGGGTGNTIYF. CDR3 sequence (DNA): TGTGCCAGTAGTCTCCAAGGAGGGGGCACTGGAAACACCATATATTTT.

The J gene is TRBJ2-2, the V gene TRBV5-1; either TRBD1 or TRBD2 may fit D (6 bases each). The germline gives CDR1 SGHRS, CDR2 YFSETQ. Trimming cost V 1 base and J 2 bases, with 9 bases left between them. CDR3 length equals 15 residues. CDR3 DNA: TGCGCCAGCAGCTTGCCCGGGGGCAACACCGGGGAGCTGTTTTTT. The encoded protein is CASSLPGGNTGELFF.

The V gene is TRBV4-3, the J gene TRBJ1-4; no firm D call. Trimming stripped 0 bases from V and 3 bases from J, with 11 bases between. CDR3 size: 16 residues. Germline V gives CDR1 LGHNA, CDR2 YSLEER. CDR3 loop: CASSQDGRQSNEKLFF. The CDR3, as DNA: TGCGCCAGCAGCCAAGATGGCAGGCAATCTAATGAAAAACTGTTTTTT.

This chain links TRBV11-2 with TRBJ2-2; 7 nucleotides match TRBD2. The V and J ends lost 11 bases and 6 bases, in that order; junction bases with no gene match: 3. Looked up from germline, CDR1 is SGHAT and CDR2 is FQNNGV. The CDR3 runs to 11 residues. Here the CDR3 DNA reads TGTGCCCATGGGGGGGCCGGGGAGCTGTTTTTT. Its translation is CAHGGAGELFF. The variable domain in full, completed from reference TRBV11-2 and TRBJ2-2, reads EAGVAQSPRYKIIEKRQSVAFWCNPISGHATLYWYQQILGQGPKLLIQFQNNGVVDDSQLPKDRFSAERLKGVDSTLKIQPAKLEDSAVYLCAHGGAGELFFGEGSRLTVL.

The chain recombines TRBV6-2 or TRBV6-3 with TRBJ2-2; 7 bases are a match to TRBD1. This CDR3 contains 16 residues. Germline loops: CDR1 MNHEY, CDR2 SVGEGT. Unmatched junction bases numbered 9, after V lost 6 bases and J lost 2 bases. The CDR3 protein is CASSPPRDRNTGELFF. As DNA, the CDR3 is TGTGCCAGCAGCCCACCCCGGGACAGAAACACCGGGGAGCTGTTTTTT.

CDR3 nucleotide sequence: TGTGCCAGTAGTAAGGTCCGCTCCGGGACAGGGGGTCTCTTGTTCTACGAGCAGTACTTC. Amino acid sequence: CASSKVRSGTGGLLFYEQYF. The chain couples TRBV19 to TRBJ2-7; 11 positions match TRBD1. Germline CDR1 LNHDA, CDR2 SQIVND (reference sequence). This CDR3 is built from 20 residues. V was pared by 4 bases and J by 3 bases, with 20 bases of the junction left unmatched.

The chain uses TRBV7-2 and TRBJ1-1; D not resolved. Trimming shortened V by 0 bases and J by 1 base, and 9 bases separated the two germline ends. Germline CDR1 is SGHTA and CDR2 is FQGNSA. The CDR3 extends over 15 amino acids. CDR3 residues: CASSLAPSGNTEAFF. Written as DNA, the CDR3 is TGTGCCAGCAGCTTAGCGCCCTCGGGGAACACTGAAGCTTTCTTT.

The chain couples TRBV6-1 to TRBJ2-7; D not resolved. Germline V gene sequence: CDR1 MNHNS, CDR2 SASEGT. CDR3 length: 13 residues. V lost 1 base, J lost 3 bases, and 7 bases lay in between. This CDR3 reads CASSEVVSYEQYF. DNA for the CDR3: TGTGCCAGCAGTGAAGTGGTCAGCTACGAGCAGTACTTC.

V is TRBV28 and J is TRBJ1-1; 7 nucleotides align to TRBD1. Losses at the gene ends were 7 bases for V and 0 bases for J; bases not matched to a gene: 8. Germline CDR1 MDHEN, CDR2 SYDVKM. The CDR3 is 15 residues long. CDR3 coding DNA: TGTGCCAGCACCTCCCGTGGGACAGTGAACACTGAAGCTTTCTTT. The encoded protein is CASTSRGTVNTEAFF.

The chain couples TRBV2 to TRBJ1-1; 9 nucleotides line up with TRBD1. CDR1 is SNHLY, CDR2 FYNNEI, per germline. This CDR3 region has 14 residues. J was trimmed by 5 bases and V by 7 bases; bases with no gene match: 8. The CDR3 loop is CASTGQGRQTEAFF. The CDR3 DNA is TGTGCCAGCACGGGACAGGGACGTCAGACTGAAGCTTTCTTT. The entire variable domain, with the rest obtained from reference TRBV2 and TRBJ1-1, is as follows: EPEVTQTPSHQVTQMGQEVILRCVPISNHLYFYWYRQILGQKVEFLVSFYNNEISEKSEIFDDQFSVERPDGSNFTLKIRSTKLEDSAMYFCASTGQGRQTEAFFGQGTRLTVV.

This clone was picked up one time. J is TRBJ2-3 and V is TRBV5-1; a weak D match, TRBD1 (6 bases). The CDR3 runs 16 residues. With 4 bases removed from V and 3 bases from J, the gap between germline ends came to 18 bases. Per the germline V gene, CDR1 is SGHRS and CDR2 is YFSETQ. The CDR3, as DNA: TGCGCCAGCAGCGCAGGGTTACAGGGTCTTACAGATACGCAGTATTTT. Residues: CASSAGLQGLTDTQYF.

The chain uses TRBV12-5 and TRBJ2-1; possibly TRBD1 or TRBD2 for D (5 bases each). Germline assignment: CDR1 LGHNT and CDR2 FRNRAP. Trimming took 1 base from V and 13 from J, leaving 14 bases between them. CDR3 length equals 13 residues. The CDR3 coding sequence is TGTGCTAGTGGTTTGGAACCCGGTGGGGGACAGTTCTTC. Amino acid sequence: CASGLEPGGGQFF. Full variable domain (outside the CDR3, taken from reference TRBV12-5 and TRBJ2-1): DARVTQTPRHKVTEMGQEVTMRCQPILGHNTVFWYRQTMMQGLELLAYFRNRAPLDDSGMPKDRFSAEMPDATLATLKIQPSEPRDSAVYFCASGLEPGGGQFFGPGTRLTVL.

The V gene is TRBV2, the J gene TRBJ2-7; the D is unclear. Germline values: CDR1 SNHLY, CDR2 FYNNEI. The CDR3 length is 11 residues. Trimming removed 6 bases from V and 0 bases from J, with 3 bases in between. The CDR3 reads CASSTSYEQYF. CDR3 bases: TGTGCCAGCAGCACCTCCTACGAGCAGTACTTC. The entire variable domain, with the rest obtained from reference TRBV2 and TRBJ2-7, is as follows: EPEVTQTPSHQVTQMGQEVILRCVPISNHLYFYWYRQILGQKVEFLVSFYNNEISEKSEIFDDQFSVERPDGSNFTLKIRSTKLEDSAMYFCASSTSYEQYFGPGTRLTVT.

The rearrangement joins TRBV2 to TRBJ2-2, with a weak D call TRBD1 (5 bases). In germline, CDR1 is SNHLY, CDR2 FYNNEI. This CDR3 has 13 amino acids. Trimming shortened V by 7 bases and J by 3 bases, and 9 bases separated the two germline ends. CDR3 sequence (DNA): TGTGCCAGCAAGGCAGGGTACACCGGGGAGCTGTTTTTT. This sequence encodes CASKAGYTGELFF.